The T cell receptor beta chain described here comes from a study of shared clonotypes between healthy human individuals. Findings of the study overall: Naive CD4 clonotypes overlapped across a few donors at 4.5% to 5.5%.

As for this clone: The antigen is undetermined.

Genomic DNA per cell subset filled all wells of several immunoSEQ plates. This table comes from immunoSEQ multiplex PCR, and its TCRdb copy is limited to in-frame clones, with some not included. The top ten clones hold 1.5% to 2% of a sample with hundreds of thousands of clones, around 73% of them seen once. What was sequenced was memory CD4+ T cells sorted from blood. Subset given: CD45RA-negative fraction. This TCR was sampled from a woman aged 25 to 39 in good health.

The DNA of the CDR3 is TGTGCCAGCAGCTCTTGGGCTAGCGGGGACAATGAGCAGTTCTTC. Translated, it gives CASSSWASGDNEQFF. V gene TRBV5-4 combines with J gene TRBJ2-1; 9 bases line up with TRBD2. The V and J ends lost 3 bases and 5 bases, in that order; junction bases with no gene match: 6. Germline values: CDR1 SGHNT, CDR2 YYREEE (reference sequence). The CDR3 is 15 residues long.